This T cell receptor beta chain was sequenced in a study of blood T cell repertoires in COVID-19 (dated by TCRdb to 2019 to 2021). For the study in its entirety: Samples from collaborators originated in the United States, Italy and Spain and spanned both the acute and convalescent phases of COVID-19. The material from the prospective study consisted of cDNA or gDNA derived from T cells, B-cell-depleted T cells, or PBMCs. The dataset comprised deeply sampled blood TCRbeta repertoires from subjects exposed to, actively infected with, or recovered from COVID-19. The repertoires were made available in a free public database intended to serve as a resource for research on the immune response to SARS-CoV-2. The samples were drawn from two sources: the first 160 participants of the ongoing ImmuneRACE study, and 1,000 to 1,500 subjects contributed by 6 global collaborators. Sample metadata almost always included a de-identified subject ID, COVID-19 status, age in years and sex. HLA class I and class II types, where available, came from metadata supplied by the sample provider rather than from assay-based typing. Overall study outcomes, separate from this receptor: The amount of clinical and demographic metadata varied by source and participant and was provided uncurated.

As to this clone: This clone's antigen is unknown. The input lacks base qualities; no much larger clone sits a single base away.

Whole blood was collected in K2EDTA tubes by collaborating institutions according to the institutions' own protocols. For TCRbeta analysis, collaborator samples were shipped as frozen whole blood, as isolated PBMCs, or as DNA extracted from either sample type. TCRbeta CDR3 regions were amplified from genomic DNA using the immunoSEQ Assay, a bias-controlled multiplex PCR. The original methods were these. The number of nucleated cells in each sample was estimated from the amplification of reference gene primers within the assay. Sequence reads were collapsed and filtered to measure the absolute abundance of every unique TCRbeta CDR3 rearrangement. Productive Simpson clonality was computed per sample as the square root of Simpson's diversity index over productive rearrangements. The table comes from immuneACCESS by way of TCRdb, which keeps in-frame sequences with V and J called. Part of the clones is missing from these tables; in studies checked, under half for an unresolved V gene and the rest for unknown reasons. That table gives V, J and clone size, and the DNA gave D and trimming. This sample lists approximately 130,000 clones; roughly 79% were detected once. About a tenth of the sample belongs to the ten largest clones.

Its CDR3 holds 14 amino acids, cysteine through phenylalanine. Here the CDR3 DNA is all that survives: 42 bases in frame from base 1. The V and J ends are trimmed by 1 base and 6 bases, leaving 10 bases between them. CDR1 and CDR2 are read off the germline V gene as MDHEN and SYDVKM. The chain is made from TRBV28 and TRBJ1-5; D gene: possibly TRBD1, on 5 matching bases. The sample was peripheral blood. This receptor was obtained from a human donor in a cohort sampled during active COVID-19. The CDR3 in this case is CASSLSGVPQPQHF. Here is the DNA: TGTGCCAGCAGTTTATCGGGGGTACCTCAGCCCCAGCATTTT. Reference TRBV28 and TRBJ1-5 genes cover what lies past the CDR3, so the full variable domain is DVKVTQSSRYLVKRTGEKVFLECVQDMDHENMFWYRQDPGLGLRLIYFSYDVKMKEKGDIPEGYSVSREKKERFSLILESASTNQTSMYLCASSLSGVPQPQHFGDGTRLSIL.